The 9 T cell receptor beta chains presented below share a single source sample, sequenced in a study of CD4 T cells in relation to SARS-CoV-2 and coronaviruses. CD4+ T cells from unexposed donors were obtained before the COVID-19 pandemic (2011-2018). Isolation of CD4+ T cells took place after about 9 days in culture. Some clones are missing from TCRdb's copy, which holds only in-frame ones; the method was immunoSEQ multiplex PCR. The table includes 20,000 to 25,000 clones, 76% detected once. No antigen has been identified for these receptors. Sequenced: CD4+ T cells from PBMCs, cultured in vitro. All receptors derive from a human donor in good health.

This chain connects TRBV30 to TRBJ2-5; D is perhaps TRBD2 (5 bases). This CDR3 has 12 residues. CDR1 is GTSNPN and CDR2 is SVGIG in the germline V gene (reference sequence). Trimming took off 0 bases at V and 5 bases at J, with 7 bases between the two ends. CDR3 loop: CAWSVLGETQYF. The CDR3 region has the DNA TGTGCCTGGAGTGTACTAGGCGAGACCCAGTACTTC. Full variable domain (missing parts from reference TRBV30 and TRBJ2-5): SQTIHQWPATLVQPVGSPLSLECTVEGTSNPNLYWYRQAAGRGLQLLFYSVGIGQISSEVPQNLSASRPQDRQFILSSKKLLLSDSGFYLCAWSVLGETQYFGPGTRLLVL.

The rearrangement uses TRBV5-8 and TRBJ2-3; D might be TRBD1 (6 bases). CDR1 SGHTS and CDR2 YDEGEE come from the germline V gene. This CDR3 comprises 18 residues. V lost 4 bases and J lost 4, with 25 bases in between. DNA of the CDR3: TGTGCCAGCAGCACACAAGGGGTGCAGGGGCCTTTCGCAGATACGCAGTATTTT. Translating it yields CASSTQGVQGPFADTQYF.

CDR3 amino acids: CASSLSSQIYGYTF. The CDR3 DNA follows: TGCGCCAGCAGCTTGTCTTCACAGATCTATGGCTACACCTTC. This chain joins TRBV5-1 and TRBJ1-2; D gene unclear. The CDR3 is 14 amino acids. The germline V gene encodes CDR1 SGHRS and CDR2 YFSETQ. Trimming stripped 1 base from V and 4 bases from J, with 11 bases between.

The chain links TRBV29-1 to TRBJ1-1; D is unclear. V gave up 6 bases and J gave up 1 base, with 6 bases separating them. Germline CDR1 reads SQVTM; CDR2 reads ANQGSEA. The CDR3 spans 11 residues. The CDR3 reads CSVVGNTEAFF. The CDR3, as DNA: TGCAGCGTGGTAGGGAACACTGAAGCTTTCTTT.

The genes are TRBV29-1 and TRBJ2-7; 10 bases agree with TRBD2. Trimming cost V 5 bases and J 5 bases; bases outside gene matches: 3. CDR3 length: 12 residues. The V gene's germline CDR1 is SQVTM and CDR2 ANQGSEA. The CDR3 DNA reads TGCAGCGTTAGCGGGAGGGCCGACGAGCAGTACTTC. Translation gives CSVSGRADEQYF.

The CDR3 loop reads CASSPSGGLTYEQYF. Here the CDR3 DNA reads TGTGCCAGCTCACCGTCAGGGGGGCTAACCTACGAGCAGTACTTC. This sequence joins TRBV18 and TRBJ2-7; D perhaps matches TRBD1 (7 bases). Per germline, CDR1 KGHSH and CDR2 LQKENI. The CDR3 totals 15 residues. Trimming cost V 3 bases and J 2 bases, with 14 bases left between them.

The CDR3 DNA reads as TGTGCCAGCAGCTCACTACAGGGGCCTAGCTCCTACAATGAGCAGTTCTTC. It codes for CASSSLQGPSSYNEQFF. The chain carries TRBV7-8 and TRBJ2-1; 7 bases fit TRBD1. The V gene's germline CDR1 is SGHVS and CDR2 FQNEAQ. The V gene end was trimmed by 4 bases and the J gene end by 0 bases; junction bases not matched to a gene: 9. The CDR3 sequence is 17 residues long.

The DNA for the CDR3 is TGTGCCAGCAGCCAAGACTCTATCGGGTCCTACGAGCAGTACTTC. The encoded protein is CASSQDSIGSYEQYF. The rearrangement links TRBV6-5 to TRBJ2-7; D call uncertain. Trimming removed 6 bases from V and 1 base from J, with 16 bases in between. CDR1 and CDR2 from the germline V gene are MNHEY and SVGAGI. The CDR3 has 15 residues.

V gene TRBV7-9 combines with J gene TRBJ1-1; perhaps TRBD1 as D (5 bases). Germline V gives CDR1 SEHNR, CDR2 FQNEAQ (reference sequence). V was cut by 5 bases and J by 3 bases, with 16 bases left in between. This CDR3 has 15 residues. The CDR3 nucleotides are TGTGCCAGCAGCCCCCGTGCAGGGATGGACACTGAAGCTTTCTTT. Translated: CASSPRAGMDTEAFF. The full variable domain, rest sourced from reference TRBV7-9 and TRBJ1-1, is DTGVSQNPRHKITKRGQNVTFRCDPISEHNRLYWYRQTLGQGPEFLTYFQNEAQLEKSRLLSDRFSAERPKGSFSTLEIQRTEQGDSAMYLCASSPRAGMDTEAFFGQGTRLTVV.